This T cell receptor beta chain is drawn from a study of T-cell memory formation after mild COVID-19. At the level of the study: Among the donors, TCR clusters were largely specific to each donor. Findings and limits, study-wide: Pre-infection memory already had some responding clones, implying cross-reactive memory joined. CD4/CD8 balance held among clones contracting day 15 to 85, and later expanders leaned CD4+.

The CDR3 length is 17 residues. With V trimmed by 6 bases and J by 0 bases, 12 bases remained unmatched. Germline CDR1 reads DFQATT; CDR2 reads SNEGSKA (reference sequence). Constant-segment primers served in 5'RACE that generated TCR alpha and TCR beta cDNA libraries bearing sample barcodes and UMIs. TCRdb used MiXCR to reprocess the 5' RACE reads, holding one entry per CDR3 protein. The repertoire consists of some 110,000 distinct CDR3 sequences, with over 10% occurring once and the leading ten covering around 25%. On this clonotype itself: Its antigen is currently unknown.

Sequenced material: PBMCs or a T cell subset sorted from them (not recorded which). This TCR came from an adult woman who had mild COVID-19 (a few samples of this study predate the infection). Cell type and time point are not known. The chain combines TRBV20-1 with TRBJ2-7; 12 bases agree with TRBD2. The CDR3 here is CSATKGLAGLRSYEQYF. The DNA for the CDR3 is TGCAGTGCAACGAAAGGACTAGCGGGGCTCCGCTCCTACGAGCAGTACTTC.